The 23 T cell receptor beta chains presented below share a single source sample, sequenced in a study of cytomegalovirus exposure and HLA in healthy donors. Both 60 Vbeta primers and 13 Jbeta primers went into the PCR. TCRdb's copy holds only in-frame clones and misses some; the assay was immunoSEQ multiplex PCR. Among fewer than 150,000 clones, around 80% were seen once, and the ten largest hold about 2.2%. The material sequenced was PBMCs. The receptors originated from a young man in good health and CMV-seronegative.

The chain uses TRBV7-2 and TRBJ1-1, with a possible D match to TRBD1 (6 bases). Germline CDR1 and CDR2: SGHTA and FQGNSA. With 6 bases removed from V and 0 bases from J, the gap between germline ends came to 11 bases. This CDR3 has 14 amino acids. DNA of the CDR3: TGTGCCAGCAGACTCGGGACAATGAACACTGAAGCTTTCTTT. Residues: CASRLGTMNTEAFF.

The chain recombines TRBV14 with TRBJ1-2; D gene uncertain. V was trimmed by 0 bases and J by 7 bases, leaving 6 bases between them. The CDR3 consists of 12 residues. The germline V gene has CDR1 SGHDN and CDR2 FVKESK. The CDR3, as DNA: TGTGCCAGCAGCCAAGATAGTCGTGGCTACACCTTC. Its protein product is CASSQDSRGYTF.

The chain uses TRBV27 and TRBJ2-1; the match to TRBD2 covers 10 bases. V was clipped by 6 bases and J by 4 bases; unmatched bases: 6. The germline CDR1 and CDR2 sequences are MNHEY and SMNVEV (reference sequence). This CDR3 has 15 residues. CDR3 nucleotides: TGTGCCAGCAGAAAAGGACTAGCGGCTTACAATGAGCAGTTCTTC. Its translation is CASRKGLAAYNEQFF.

This clone was seen only a few times. The chain couples TRBV5-4 to TRBJ1-4; 11 positions match TRBD1. V lost 6 bases, J lost 7 bases, and 8 bases stayed unmatched. The germline V gene encodes CDR1 SGHNT and CDR2 YYREEE (reference sequence). The CDR3 consists of 15 residues. The CDR3 DNA is TGTGCCAGCACCACTGGGACAGGGGGAAGTGAAAAACTGTTTTTT. Translating it yields CASTTGTGGSEKLFF.

The J gene is TRBJ2-5, the V gene TRBV18, with D tentatively TRBD1 (5 bases). Trimming removed 1 base at V and 3 bases at J, with 9 bases between. This CDR3 region has 14 residues. Germline values: CDR1 KGHSH, CDR2 LQKENI. The CDR3 reads CASSPLGVEETQYF. The CDR3 region has the DNA TGTGCCAGCTCACCACTAGGGGTAGAAGAGACCCAGTACTTC. The whole variable domain, filled in from reference TRBV18 and TRBJ2-5, reads NAGVMQNPRHLVRRRGQEARLRCSPMKGHSHVYWYRQLPEEGLKFMVYLQKENIIDESGMPKERFSAEFPKEGPSILRIQQVVRGDSAAYFCASSPLGVEETQYFGPGTRLLVL.

The chain has TRBV11-2 and TRBJ1-3; a weak D match, TRBD1 (5 bases). The germline gives CDR1 SGHAT, CDR2 FQNNGV. V was cut by 4 bases and J by 0 bases, with 16 bases left in between. The length of the CDR3 is 17 residues. The CDR3 nucleotides read TGTGCCAGCAGCTCTCTGAGCCAGGGTGACTCTGGAAACACCATATATTTT. Translation gives CASSSLSQGDSGNTIYF.

A remark on this clone: Other DNA sequences in the sample encode the same CDR3. The V call is TRBV18, the J call TRBJ1-1; D ambiguous. CDR3 length: 13 amino acids. V was cut by 4 bases and J by 1 base, with 7 bases left in between. Per germline, CDR1 KGHSH and CDR2 LQKENI. The CDR3 here is CASSRGQNTEAFF. As DNA, the CDR3 is TGTGCCAGCTCACGCGGGCAGAACACTGAAGCTTTCTTT.

The V gene is TRBV2, the J gene TRBJ1-6; 8 nucleotides agree with TRBD1. Germline V gene data show CDR1 as SNHLY and CDR2 as FYNNEI. Losses at the gene ends were 6 bases for V and 3 bases for J; bases not matched to a gene: 4. The CDR3 totals 15 residues. The CDR3 spells CASRAQGVYNSPLHF. The CDR3, as DNA: TGTGCCAGCAGGGCACAGGGGGTCTATAATTCACCCCTCCACTTT.

J is TRBJ2-5 and V is TRBV19, with 15 positions matching TRBD2. Germline values: CDR1 LNHDA, CDR2 SQIVND (reference sequence). The CDR3 consists of 16 residues. With V trimmed by 3 bases and J by 5 bases, 4 bases remained unmatched. CDR3 DNA: TGTGCCAGTAGTATCGGGGGGACTAGCGGGGGGGAGACCCAGTACTTC. This translates into CASSIGGTSGGETQYF.

The chain is built from TRBV18 and TRBJ1-5; D may be TRBD1 (5 bases). Trimming pared 6 bases from V and 8 bases from J, leaving 14 bases between. Germline assignment: CDR1 KGHSH and CDR2 LQKENI. The CDR3 loop spans 13 amino acids. This CDR3 reads CASSDSGGEPQHF. The CDR3 DNA reads TGTGCCAGCTCCGACAGCGGGGGAGAGCCCCAGCATTTT.

This clone was recorded once. V is TRBV27 and J is TRBJ1-5; D gene ambiguous. V lost 5 bases and J 0 bases, leaving 8 bases between the germline ends. The CDR3 is 14 amino acids. CDR1 and CDR2 (germline): MNHEY, SMNVEV (reference sequence). The CDR3 is CASSLRGSNQPQHF. The CDR3 nucleotides are TGTGCCAGCAGTCTTCGGGGTAGCAATCAGCCCCAGCATTTT.

This rearrangement joins TRBV10-3 to TRBJ2-1; D remains ambiguous. V was clipped by 6 bases and J by 0 bases, with 9 bases between them. Germline V gene lookup returns CDR1 ENHRY and CDR2 SYGVKD. CDR3 length: 14 residues. The DNA of the CDR3 is TGTGCCATCAGACCGACAACCTCCTACAATGAGCAGTTCTTC. Translated, it gives CAIRPTTSYNEQFF.

This clone appeared a single time. The rearrangement links TRBV10-2 to TRBJ2-6; 7 bases agree with TRBD1. CDR3 length: 15 residues. CDR1 and CDR2 from the germline V gene are WSHSY and SAAADI. Unmatched junction bases numbered 6, after V lost 8 bases and J lost 2 bases. CDR3 amino acids: CASQDRSPGANVLTF. The CDR3 coding sequence is TGCGCCAGCCAGGACAGGAGCCCTGGGGCCAACGTCCTGACTTTC.

This chain joins TRBV7-8 and TRBJ2-7; possible D gene TRBD1, 5 bases. The CDR3 extends over 12 amino acids. Germline-derived CDR1 and CDR2 are SGHVS and FQNEAQ. V shed 5 bases and J shed 5 bases, with 10 bases lying between them. CDR3 DNA: TGTGCCAGCAGCCTTGGGGCCAACGAGCAGTACTTC. It codes for CASSLGANEQYF.

The chain joins TRBV5-6 to TRBJ2-5, with D hard to call. In germline, CDR1 is SGHDT, CDR2 YYEEEE. This CDR3 is built from 14 residues. V was shortened by 1 base and J by 5 bases, with 12 bases between the two germline ends. The CDR3 DNA is TGTGCCAGCAGCTTGAACGGCCCCAGGGAGACCCAGTACTTC. This translates into CASSLNGPRETQYF. Variable domain in full (rest from reference TRBV5-6 and TRBJ2-5): DAGVTQSPTHLIKTRGQQVTLRCSPKSGHDTVSWYQQALGQGPQFIFQYYEEEERQRGNFPDRFSGHQFPNYSSELNVNALLLGDSALYLCASSLNGPRETQYFGPGTRLLVL.

This clone was observed a handful of times. The chain has TRBV7-8 and TRBJ1-6; D possibly corresponds to TRBD1 (5 bases). V lost 1 base and J lost 0, with 19 bases in between. There are 20 residues in the CDR3. Germline-derived CDR1 and CDR2 are SGHVS and FQNEAQ. The CDR3 DNA reads as TGTGCCAGCAGCTTAGATAAAGATGGGGCGATCAGCTCCTATAATTCACCCCTCCACTTT. This codes for CASSLDKDGAISSYNSPLHF. Complete variable domain (other parts from reference TRBV7-8 and TRBJ1-6): GAGVSQSPRYKVAKRGQDVALRCDPISGHVSLFWYQQALGQGPEFLTYFQNEAQLDKSGLPSDRFFAERPEGSVSTLKIQRTQQEDSAVYLCASSLDKDGAISSYNSPLHFGNGTRLTVT.

The chain combines TRBV2 with TRBJ2-7, with 7 bases fitting TRBD1. V lost 5 bases, J lost 5 bases, and 9 bases stayed unmatched. From germline, CDR1 is SNHLY and CDR2 FYNNEI. The CDR3 spans 14 residues. Here the CDR3 DNA reads TGTGCCAGCAGTAAAATTACAGGGGTCGACGAGCAGTACTTC. Encoded protein: CASSKITGVDEQYF.

The rearrangement links TRBV29-1 to TRBJ2-3; no firm D call. CDR3 length equals 12 residues. Germline V lookup: CDR1 SQVTM, CDR2 ANQGSEA. V shed 3 bases and J shed 4 bases, with 8 bases lying between them. CDR3 DNA sequence: TGCAGCGTTGAGGGCGTGGCAGATACGCAGTATTTT. This encodes CSVEGVADTQYF.

The chain joins TRBV5-6 to TRBJ2-5, with 11 bases matching TRBD2. This CDR3 comprises 19 residues. V gave up 1 base and J gave up 1 base; unmatched junction bases: 12. The germline V gene has CDR1 SGHDT and CDR2 YYEEEE. The CDR3 DNA sequence: TGTGCCAGCAGCTTGAAGTTGGTTGGTAGCGGGGGGGTCCAAGAGACCCAGTACTTC. This gives the protein CASSLKLVGSGGVQETQYF.

The chain links TRBV18 to TRBJ1-1, with a possible D match to TRBD1 (5 bases). V was clipped by 4 bases and J by 0 bases, with 9 bases between them. Germline loops: CDR1 KGHSH, CDR2 LQKENI. The CDR3 contains 14 residues. Here the CDR3 reads CASSRQSLNTEAFF. CDR3 bases: TGTGCCAGCTCACGACAGTCTTTGAACACTGAAGCTTTCTTT.

This chain uses TRBV28 with TRBJ1-4, with D possibly matching TRBD1 (6 bases). Trimming left V 6 bases short and J 8 bases short, with 13 bases between. Germline CDR1 MDHEN, CDR2 SYDVKM. This CDR3 spans 13 amino acids. The DNA for the CDR3 is TGTGCCAGCAGCACCATCACAGGGGAAAAACTGTTTTTT. Translated: CASSTITGEKLFF.

This rearrangement joins TRBV28 to TRBJ1-2; TRBD1 matches at 8 bases. The CDR3 runs 15 residues. Germline CDR1 reads MDHEN; CDR2 reads SYDVKM. The J segment lost 7 bases and the V segment lost 2 bases, leaving 9 bases of the junction unmatched. The DNA for the CDR3 is TGTGCCAGCAGTTTACAGGACAGGGCCATAGGTGGCTACACCTTC. Its protein is CASSLQDRAIGGYTF.

The chain carries TRBV11-2 and TRBJ2-1; 9 bases match TRBD1. CDR3 size: 15 residues. Looked up from germline, CDR1 is SGHAT and CDR2 is FQNNGV. V lost 5 bases and J lost 3; bases outside the gene matches: 5. The CDR3 sequence is CASSAYRGLYNEQFF. The CDR3 DNA follows: TGTGCCAGCAGCGCCTACAGGGGGCTCTACAATGAGCAGTTCTTC.